A single sample gave rise to the 2 T cell receptor beta chains below, sequenced in a study of cytomegalovirus exposure and HLA in healthy donors. The PCR made use of 60 Vbeta and 13 Jbeta primers. The table came from immunoSEQ multiplex PCR; TCRdb's copy has only in-frame clones and leaves some out. Among under 130,000 clones listed, about 12% were seen once. The specimen sequenced was PBMCs. These receptors all come from a man in his forties or fifties in good health and CMV-seropositive.

The V and J genes are TRBV19 and TRBJ2-1; D is possibly TRBD2 (6 bases). Germline V gene sequence: CDR1 LNHDA, CDR2 SQIVND (reference sequence). This CDR3 spans 15 amino acids. The V and J ends lost 7 bases and 4 bases respectively, with 17 bases between them. The CDR3 bases are TGTGCCAGTATAAATGAAGGAGGGGTTTACAATGAGCAGTTCTTC. Its translation: CASINEGGVYNEQFF.

A word on this clone: One end of the junction is discordant with germline, which a read error may explain. Within the sample, other DNA sequences also encode this same CDR3. The chain recombines TRBV15 with TRBJ2-7; 8 nucleotides match TRBD1. Germline V CDR1 and CDR2: LNHNV, YYDKDF (reference sequence). The CDR3 is 14 residues long. CDR3 region: CATSRDRGSDEQYF. CDR3 in DNA: TGCGCCACCAGCAGAGACAGGGGCTCCGACGAGCAGTACTTC.